This TCR beta chain was identified in a study of blood T cell repertoires in COVID-19 (dated by TCRdb to 2019 to 2021). Regarding the complete study: The collaborator samples originated in the United States, Italy and Spain and spanned the acute and convalescent phases of COVID-19. The material from the prospective study consisted of cDNA or gDNA derived from T cells, B-cell-depleted T cells, or PBMCs. HLA class I and class II types, where available, came from metadata supplied by the sample provider rather than from assay-based typing. The repertoires were made available in a free public database intended to serve as a resource for research on the immune response to SARS-CoV-2. Deeply sampled blood TCRbeta repertoires from subjects exposed to, actively infected with, or recovered from COVID-19 were included in the dataset. Nearly every sample came with metadata listing a de-identified subject ID, COVID-19 status, age in years and sex. Samples were obtained from the ongoing ImmuneRACE study (first 160 participants) and from over a thousand subjects provided by 6 global collaborators.

V was cut back by 8 bases and J by 0 bases, leaving a gap of 17 bases between them. In the germline V gene, CDR1 corresponds to MNHNS and CDR2 to SASEGT. The CDR3 contains 15 residues, cysteine and phenylalanine counted. Of the read, only the CDR3 DNA is kept; its 45 bases are in frame from base 1. As regards this clone: Its antigen target is currently unknown. Base qualities were left out, and no much larger clone turns up one base away.

The immunoSEQ Assay, a bias-controlled multiplex PCR, was used to amplify TCRbeta CDR3 regions from genomic DNA. On the authors' methods: The number of nucleated cells in each sample was estimated from the amplification of reference gene primers within the assay. Sequence reads were collapsed and filtered to measure the absolute abundance of every unique TCRbeta CDR3 rearrangement. For each sample, productive Simpson clonality was calculated by taking the square root of Simpson's diversity index across productive rearrangements. TCRdb obtained this table from immuneACCESS and retained in-frame rearrangements with V and J assigned. These tables miss some clones; where compared with another copy, unresolved V genes account for less than half of the shortfall, and the remainder is unexplained. Clone size and the V and J calls come from that table; the DNA yielded D and trimming. This sample is represented by about 200,000 clones; around 86% of them were singletons. The top ten clonotypes cover more than 2.5% of the sample.

Collaborating institutions collected whole blood in K2EDTA tubes following their own protocols. Collaborator samples were shipped for TCRbeta analysis as frozen whole blood, isolated PBMCs, or DNA extracted from either sample type. What the research found in general, with its limitations: The quantity of clinical and demographic metadata differed by source and by participant and was supplied without curation.

The rearranged chain carries TRBV6-1 and TRBJ2-7; the D region possibly corresponds to TRBD1 (6 bases align). The TCR was taken from a man aged 55 to 70 with acute or convalescent COVID-19. Sequences were obtained from peripheral blood. Here the CDR3 is given as CASGSGDGYSYEQYF. The sequenced DNA: TGTGCCAGCGGTTCAGGGGACGGCTACTCCTACGAGCAGTACTTC.